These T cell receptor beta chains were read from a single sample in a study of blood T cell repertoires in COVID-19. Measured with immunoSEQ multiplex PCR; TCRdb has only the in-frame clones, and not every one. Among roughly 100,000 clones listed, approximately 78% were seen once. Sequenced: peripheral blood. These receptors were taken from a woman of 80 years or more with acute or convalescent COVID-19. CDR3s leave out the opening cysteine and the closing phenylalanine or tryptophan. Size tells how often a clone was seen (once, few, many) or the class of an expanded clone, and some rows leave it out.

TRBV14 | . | ASSHSSYEQF
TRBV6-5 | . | ASRLTSSYEQY
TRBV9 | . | ASSGTSGRARKQF
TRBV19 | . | ASSISRQGNEQF
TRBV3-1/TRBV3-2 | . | ASSQYLAGEGDTQY
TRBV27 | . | ASSLGQDTDTQY
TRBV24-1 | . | ATSDTTSGRIHYNEQF
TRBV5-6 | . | ASSRGLAGGSPSTDTQY
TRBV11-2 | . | ASSLMSRQASWGEQY
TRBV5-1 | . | ASSLALGAQDGYT
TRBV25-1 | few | ASSPRGDTLRYT
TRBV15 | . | ATSRGRGFSYNEQF
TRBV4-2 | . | ASSQASSGAYNEQF
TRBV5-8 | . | ASSLSGGQETQY
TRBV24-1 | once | ATSDLADYGYT
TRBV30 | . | AWSVRGEKLF
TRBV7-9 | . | ASSSSGEGDTQY
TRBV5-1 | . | ASRLPASSGGGTDTQY
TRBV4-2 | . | ASSQVPGLAGGAGELF
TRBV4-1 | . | ASSQDGDIFGQY
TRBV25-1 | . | ASSRGNSPLH
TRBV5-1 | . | ASSLDINYGYT
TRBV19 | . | ASSPDRAYEQY
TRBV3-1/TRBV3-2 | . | ASSPDRGREKLF
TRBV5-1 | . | ASSLDVASTDTQY
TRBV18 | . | ASSQSHTGGENEAF
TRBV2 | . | ASNRRGVDTEAF
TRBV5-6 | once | ASSVRDRATNTEAF
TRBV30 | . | AWSAQGLLFVGAF
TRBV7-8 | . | ASSDIAPVSNQPQH
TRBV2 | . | ASSEDRGGGNTIY
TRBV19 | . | ASSIAGVTGELF
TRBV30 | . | ACLYGQGVNGYT
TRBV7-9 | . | ASSDRGENSLH
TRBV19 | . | ASSTGLAGVFPYEQY
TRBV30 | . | AWSAQAGTEAF
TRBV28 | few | ASSLRGFTGELF